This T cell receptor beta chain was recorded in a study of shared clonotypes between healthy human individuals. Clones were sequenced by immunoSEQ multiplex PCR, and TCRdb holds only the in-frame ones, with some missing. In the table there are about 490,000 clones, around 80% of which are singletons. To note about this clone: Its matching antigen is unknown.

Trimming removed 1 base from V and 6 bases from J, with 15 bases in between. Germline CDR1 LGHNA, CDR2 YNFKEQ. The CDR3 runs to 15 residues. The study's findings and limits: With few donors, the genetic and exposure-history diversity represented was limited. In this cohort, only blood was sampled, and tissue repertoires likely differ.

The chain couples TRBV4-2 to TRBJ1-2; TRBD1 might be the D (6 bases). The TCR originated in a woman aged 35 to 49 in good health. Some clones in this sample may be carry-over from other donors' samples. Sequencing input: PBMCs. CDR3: CASSQAAGAGDGYTF. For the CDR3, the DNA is TGTGCCAGCAGCCAAGCGGCAGGGGCCGGGGATGGCTACACCTTC.